This T cell receptor (beta chain) was recovered during a study of cytomegalovirus exposure and HLA in healthy donors. Study findings and constraints: Compared with the roughly 670-donor mean, an Asian-associated ancestry cluster reportedly had fewer N-insertions, according to a later analysis.

Details on this clone: Antigen specificity is unknown.

PCR primers comprised 60 Vbeta and 13 Jbeta primers. The repertoire was sequenced with immunoSEQ multiplex PCR; TCRdb's copy has only in-frame clones and lacks some. The data show roughly 100,000 clones, roughly 74% seen once. Unmatched junction bases numbered 4, after V lost 1 base and J lost 2 bases. CDR3 size: 16 residues. Per the germline V gene, CDR1 is SGHTA and CDR2 is FQGNSA. Input material: PBMCs. The V and J genes are TRBV7-2 and TRBJ2-7; 11 positions agree with TRBD2. The TCR sequence derives from a woman aged 40-49 years in good health and CMV-seronegative. CDR3 bases: TGTGCCAGCAGCTTAGGGCTAGCGGGGGGTCCCTACGAGCAGTACTTC. Translated: CASSLGLAGGPYEQYF.